This TCR beta chain was recovered during a study of human T cells and chemical hapten exposure. Study-level information: Across samples, TCR yields varied, mostly owing to small differences in pooled library volumes.

Findings of the study overall: Those TCRs sitting above 1 in 1000 frequency stayed the same with DPC sensitization.

This clonotype was counted between two and nine times. The antigen remains undetermined. In the library, unique molecular identifiers were attached to individual cDNA molecules. Per the study methods: Sample TCR counts, which ranged from roughly 20,000 to 690,600, had a median of approximately 94,000. One entry per CDR3 protein results from TCRdb running MiXCR on the RACE reads. TCRdb's processing, not the authors', yielded these V and J calls. In the table there are roughly 100,000 distinct CDR3 sequences, approximately 9% of which are singletons. Noted time point: healthy volunteer bleed at 2 weeks. Sequencing started from total RNA isolated from unfractionated whole blood. This sequence was found in a female donor in good health. Some clones in this sample may be carry-over from other donors' samples. The sample comprised whole blood.

CDR3 DNA sequence: TGTGCCAGCAGGGGCCATTATAGCAATCAGCCCCAGCATTTT. Translating gives CASRGHYSNQPQHF. The chain couples TRBV27 to TRBJ1-5; no definite D call. The germline gives CDR1 MNHEY, CDR2 SMNVEV (reference sequence). The CDR3 runs 14 residues. V lost 6 bases and J 0 bases, leaving 9 bases between the germline ends.